This T cell receptor (beta chain) was observed in a study of shared clonotypes between healthy human individuals. The repertoire was sequenced with immunoSEQ multiplex PCR; TCRdb's copy has only in-frame clones and lacks some. The sample includes around 1.5 million clones, 95% to 99% of them seen just once. What was sequenced was naive CD4+ T cells sorted from blood. Subset defined: CD45RA+ positively selected. This receptor was taken from a man aged 25-45 years in good health.

CDR3 sequence (DNA): TGTGCCAGCAGCCGCGAGGGTCTTTCCTACGAGCAGTACTTC. Residues: CASSREGLSYEQYF. The rearrangement uses TRBV11-2 and TRBJ2-7; perhaps TRBD2 as D (5 bases). This CDR3 has 14 residues. The germline CDR1 and CDR2 sequences are SGHAT and FQNNGV. Trimming left V 5 bases short and J 1 base short, with 12 bases between.